These T cell receptor beta chains were read from a single sample in a study of identical twins. A single record per CDR3 protein comes from TCRdb applying MiXCR to the 5' RACE reads. The data show a few hundred thousand distinct CDR3 sequences, around 9.6% seen once. These same records also appear under a second study, on yellow fever vaccine responses in identical twins.

Sample: PBMCs. These receptors all stem from a young woman in good health. The CDR3 runs from the conserved cysteine through the conserved F or W. Fields, in order: clone size, J gene, V gene, D gene, CDR3 protein, CDR3 DNA. D genes are given only for firm matches. Expanded clones are given a class, and other clones once, few, many or no size at all.

clone_size: few; j_call: TRBJ2-5; v_call: TRBV15; d_call: TRBD1; cdr3_aa: CATSTRTGLSDQYF; cdr3_nt: TGTGCCACCAGCACCCGGACAGGGCTTTCCGACCAGTACTTC
clone_size: many; j_call: TRBJ1-1; v_call: TRBV12-3/TRBV12-4; d_call: -; cdr3_aa: CASSLWVSNTEAFF; cdr3_nt: TGTGCCAGCAGTTTATGGGTATCGAACACTGAAGCTTTCTTT
clone_size: many; j_call: TRBJ1-5; v_call: TRBV10-3; d_call: -; cdr3_aa: CATQGNNQPQHF; cdr3_nt: TGTGCCACCCAGGGGAACAATCAGCCCCAGCATTTT
clone_size: -; j_call: TRBJ2-2; v_call: TRBV20-1; d_call: -; cdr3_aa: CSAPGALAKTGELFF; cdr3_nt: TGCAGTGCCCCCGGGGCGCTAGCGAAAACCGGGGAGCTGTTTTTT
clone_size: few; j_call: TRBJ1-5; v_call: TRBV27; d_call: -; cdr3_aa: CASSFGLPTHNQPQHF; cdr3_nt: TGTGCCAGCAGTTTTGGGTTGCCTACACACAATCAGCCCCAGCATTTT
clone_size: many; j_call: TRBJ2-2; v_call: TRBV4-2; d_call: TRBD2; cdr3_aa: CASSHEGPSGVYTGELFF; cdr3_nt: TGTGCCAGCAGCCATGAGGGTCCTAGCGGGGTGTACACCGGGGAGCTGTTTTTT
clone_size: -; j_call: TRBJ2-7; v_call: TRBV20-1; d_call: TRBD1; cdr3_aa: CSARDDRVAYEQYF; cdr3_nt: TGCAGTGCTAGGGACGACAGGGTAGCCTACGAGCAGTACTTC
clone_size: few; j_call: TRBJ2-3; v_call: TRBV29-1; d_call: -; cdr3_aa: CSVLITGTPDPYTQYF; cdr3_nt: TGCAGCGTCCTTATTACCGGGACGCCCGATCCGTATACGCAGTATTTT
clone_size: few; j_call: TRBJ2-1; v_call: TRBV12-3/TRBV12-4; d_call: TRBD2; cdr3_aa: CASSSQREVYNEQFF; cdr3_nt: TGTGCCAGCAGTTCTCAGCGGGAGGTTTACAATGAGCAGTTCTTC
clone_size: -; j_call: TRBJ2-5; v_call: TRBV4-2; d_call: -; cdr3_aa: CASSRTPGRADETQYF; cdr3_nt: TGTGCCAGCAGCCGCACACCGGGACGGGCGGACGAGACCCAGTACTTC
clone_size: -; j_call: TRBJ2-5; v_call: TRBV24-1; d_call: TRBD2; cdr3_aa: CATSDSGGAGETQYF; cdr3_nt: TGTGCCACCAGTGATTCGGGGGGGGCGGGAGAGACCCAGTACTTC